A single sample gave rise to the 32 T cell receptor beta chains below, sequenced in a study of cytomegalovirus exposure and HLA in healthy donors. TCRdb's table, derived via immunoSEQ multiplex PCR, lists solely in-frame clones and lacks some. The sample contains fewer than 200,000 clones, roughly 89% of which appear only once. Sequenced material: PBMCs. The receptors shown here come from a woman under 30 in good health and CMV-seropositive.

The J gene is TRBJ1-3, the V gene TRBV5-1; 8 positions agree with TRBD1. The CDR3 is made up of 16 amino acids. Unmatched junction bases numbered 5, after V lost 3 bases and J lost 0 bases. CDR1 is SGHRS, CDR2 YFSETQ, per germline. The CDR3 region is CASSSGDRYSGNTIYF. CDR3 nucleotides: TGCGCCAGCAGCTCAGGGGACAGGTACTCTGGAAACACCATATATTTT.

This clone was counted once. The rearrangement links TRBV9 to TRBJ2-5; tentative D call: TRBD2 (7 bases). Trimming took 3 bases from V and 5 from J, leaving 14 bases between them. Germline CDR1 and CDR2: SGDLS and YYNGEE. This CDR3 contains 14 residues. The CDR3 region has the DNA TGTGCCAGCAGCGCAAGGGGGGGATTTGAGACCCAGTACTTC. This encodes CASSARGGFETQYF.

The CDR3 DNA is TGTGCCAGTATCCGGACAGGGAGCTCTGGAAACACCATATATTTT. Protein product: CASIRTGSSGNTIYF. This chain links TRBV19 with TRBJ1-3; 8 bases are shared with TRBD1. CDR3 length: 15 amino acids. Trimming removed 7 bases from V and 0 bases from J; junction bases left unmatched: 5. Per the germline V gene, CDR1 is LNHDA and CDR2 is SQIVND (reference sequence).

A single count supports this clone. The genes are TRBV29-1 and TRBJ1-2; D ambiguous. This CDR3 spans 11 amino acids. Germline lookup yields CDR1 SQVTM and CDR2 ANQGSEA. Trimming left V 4 bases short and J 3 bases short, with 6 bases between. The CDR3 spells CSVAQDYGYTF. CDR3 bases: TGCAGCGTTGCCCAGGACTATGGCTACACCTTC. Based on the CDR3 plus reference TRBV29-1 and TRBJ1-2, the full variable domain is SAVISQKPSRDICQRGTSLTIQCQVDSQVTMMFWYRQQPGQSLTLIATANQGSEATYESGFVIDKFPISRPNLTFSTLTVSNMSPEDSSIYLCSVAQDYGYTFGSGTRLTVV.

V is TRBV6-6 and J is TRBJ2-5; 9 bases line up with TRBD1. The CDR3 contains 14 residues. The junction had 5 bases not matched to a gene; V was cut back by 5 bases and J by 4 bases. The germline CDR1 and CDR2 sequences are MNHNY and SVGAGI (reference sequence). The CDR3 sequence: CASSPQGAGETQYF. CDR3 nucleotide sequence: TGTGCCAGCAGTCCACAGGGGGCGGGAGAGACCCAGTACTTC.

The V call is TRBV5-1, the J call TRBJ2-2; tentatively, D is TRBD2 (6 bases). The germline V gene has CDR1 SGHRS and CDR2 YFSETQ. Deletions cut 5 bases from V and 0 bases from J, with 14 bases between. CDR3 length: 16 residues. The CDR3 DNA sequence: TGCGCCAGCAGTTCTGGACTAACTCCGAACACCGGGGAGCTGTTTTTT. Translation: CASSSGLTPNTGELFF.

V gene TRBV7-9 combines with J gene TRBJ1-1, with TRBD1 as a possible D gene (5 bases). CDR3 length: 11 residues. The ends were cut back, 7 bases at V and 6 bases at J, with 9 bases in the middle. CDR1 is SEHNR and CDR2 is FQNEAQ in the germline V gene (reference sequence). CDR3: CASITTAEAFF. The DNA for the CDR3 is TGTGCCAGCATTACGACAGCTGAAGCTTTCTTT.

As DNA, the CDR3 is TGTGCCAGCAGCTTAGAGTACGGATTGGGGGGACAGGGGACCTACGAGCAGTACTTC. It yields the protein CASSLEYGLGGQGTYEQYF. The chain links TRBV11-2 to TRBJ2-7, with 10 bases matching TRBD1. This CDR3 spans 19 amino acids. The trim removed 0 bases at V and 2 bases at J, leaving 13 bases unmatched. CDR1 and CDR2 from the germline V gene are SGHAT and FQNNGV.

This clone was recorded once. This chain connects TRBV6-5 to TRBJ2-7; 9 bases match TRBD2. The CDR3 covers 16 residues. CDR1 is MNHEY, CDR2 SVGAGI, per germline. Trimming at V came to 2 bases and at J to 4 bases, leaving 9 bases not matched to a gene. CDR3 sequence (DNA): TGTGCCAGCAGTTACATATGGGCTAGCGGGGATTACGAGCAGTACTTC. The encoded protein is CASSYIWASGDYEQYF.

The chain links TRBV7-2 to TRBJ1-1, with D tentatively TRBD1 (5 bases). Trimming took 0 bases from V and 5 from J, leaving 10 bases between them. CDR1 and CDR2 (germline): SGHTA, FQGNSA. The CDR3 is made up of 14 amino acids. The CDR3 DNA reads TGTGCCAGCAGCTTAGCGGGCAGGGCGACTGAAGCTTTCTTT. Translation gives CASSLAGRATEAFF.

This clone was observed a single time. The chain employs TRBV21-1 and TRBJ1-2; the DNA was not compared with TRBD1, the D call given in the table. TRBV21-1 is assigned pseudogene status. The CDR3 runs to 18 residues. DNA for the CDR3: TGTGCCAGCACCTGGCACATGCCCCGGACAGGGAGGTACTATGGCTACACCTTC. This encodes CASTWHMPRTGRYYGYTF.

J is TRBJ1-2 and V is TRBV7-2, with D tentatively TRBD1 (6 bases). The CDR3 is 16 amino acids. Germline CDR1 is SGHTA and CDR2 is FQGNSA. Trimming pared 4 bases from V and 8 bases from J, leaving 23 bases between. CDR3 loop: CASSYKPYSGGRGYTF. In DNA, the CDR3 is TGTGCCAGCAGCTACAAACCGTACTCGGGGGGCCGAGGCTACACCTTC.

The chain carries TRBV5-1 and TRBJ1-2, with D unresolved. This CDR3 has 15 amino acids. Germline assignment: CDR1 SGHRS and CDR2 YFSETQ. V dropped 4 bases and J dropped 2 bases, with 15 bases sitting between them. CDR3 bases: TGCGCCAGCAGCGACGCAGCGGGATTAAACTATGGCTACACCTTC. Its translation: CASSDAAGLNYGYTF.

This chain connects TRBV15 to TRBJ1-2; the D gene is possibly TRBD1 (5 bases). V gave up 5 bases and J gave up 4 bases, with 11 bases separating them. The CDR3 has 13 amino acids. The V gene's germline CDR1 is LNHNV and CDR2 YYDKDF (reference sequence). The CDR3 bases are TGTGCCACCAGCTCCATAGGGGCCTATGGCTACACCTTC. This gives the protein CATSSIGAYGYTF.

This chain links TRBV27 with TRBJ1-4; 7 bases fit TRBD1. Germline V gene data show CDR1 as MNHEY and CDR2 as SMNVEV (reference sequence). Trimming took 5 bases from V and 7 from J; bases not matched to a gene: 13. The CDR3 runs to 16 residues. The CDR3 loop is CASSPSKTGAGEKLFF. The CDR3 bases are TGTGCCAGCAGTCCATCTAAAACAGGGGCAGGTGAAAAACTGTTTTTT.

V is TRBV29-1 and J is TRBJ2-1, with 7 bases identical to TRBD2. The V gene's germline CDR1 is SQVTM and CDR2 ANQGSEA. The junction had 17 bases not matched to a gene; V was cut back by 6 bases and J by 6 bases. This CDR3 spans 16 amino acids. This CDR3 is CSVNLPTSSISNEQFF. CDR3 DNA: TGCAGCGTCAACCTACCGACTAGCTCGATCAGCAATGAGCAGTTCTTC.

The chain links TRBV6-1 to TRBJ2-6; 11 bases fit TRBD1. The length of the CDR3 is 15 residues. The trim removed 8 bases at V and 0 bases at J, leaving 0 bases unmatched. Germline values: CDR1 MNHNS, CDR2 SASEGT. The CDR3 coding sequence is TGTGCCAGCGGGACAGGGGGCTCTGGGGCCAACGTCCTGACTTTC. The encoded protein is CASGTGGSGANVLTF.

This clone came up once. The V gene is TRBV6-1, the J gene TRBJ2-3; maybe TRBD2 (7 bases). V lost 1 base to trimming and J lost 2 bases, with 10 bases between them. Germline CDR1 and CDR2: MNHNS and SASEGT. The CDR3 sequence is 15 residues long. The CDR3 nucleotides are TGTGCCAGCAGTGAAGGAGGGGGGGTCACAGATACGCAGTATTTT. It encodes CASSEGGGVTDTQYF.

V is TRBV15 and J is TRBJ1-5, with a possible D match to TRBD1 (5 bases). V was trimmed by 2 bases and J by 7 bases, leaving 15 bases between them. The CDR3 loop spans 15 amino acids. Germline lookup yields CDR1 LNHNV and CDR2 YYDKDF (reference sequence). CDR3 DNA sequence: TGTGCCACCAGCAGACTGGTCGGAGCAGGGCAGCCCCAGCATTTT. It is translated as CATSRLVGAGQPQHF.

This chain links TRBV2 with TRBJ1-1; D remains ambiguous. The CDR3 covers 14 residues. The V end lost 10 bases, the J end lost 0 bases, and 15 bases lay between the germline ends. The germline V gene encodes CDR1 SNHLY and CDR2 FYNNEI. The CDR3 here is CATRKEGLNTEAFF. CDR3 coding DNA: TGTGCCACCAGGAAAGAGGGCTTGAACACTGAAGCTTTCTTT.

The chain links TRBV28 to TRBJ2-2; TRBD1 matches 9 bases. The ends lost 4 bases at V and 4 bases at J; junction bases unmatched: 10. From germline, CDR1 is MDHEN and CDR2 SYDVKM. The CDR3 runs 17 residues. The CDR3 spells CASSSQWGQGATGELFF. CDR3 nucleotides: TGTGCCAGCAGTTCCCAGTGGGGACAGGGAGCCACCGGGGAGCTGTTTTTT.

This clone was seen a single time. V usage is TRBV7-9 and J usage is TRBJ2-1, with 8 bases identical to TRBD1. The V gene end was trimmed by 1 base and the J gene end by 15 bases; junction bases not matched to a gene: 5. This CDR3 has 12 residues. Looked up from germline, CDR1 is SEHNR and CDR2 is FQNEAQ (reference sequence). The CDR3 DNA reads as TGTGCCAGCAGCTTAGGATGGGACAGGATGTTCTTC. Translation gives CASSLGWDRMFF.

This clone came up once. This chain connects TRBV18 to TRBJ2-1; TRBD2 agrees at 15 bases. This CDR3 spans 18 amino acids. The germline V gene encodes CDR1 KGHSH and CDR2 LQKENI. Trimming cost V 5 bases and J 0 bases; bases outside gene matches: 5. The CDR3 sequence is CASSSGLAGGSSYNEQFF. DNA for the CDR3: TGTGCCAGCTCATCCGGACTAGCGGGAGGGAGCTCCTACAATGAGCAGTTCTTC.

Only one count was recorded for this clone. The chain joins TRBV4-1 to TRBJ1-1; TRBD1 is a possible D gene (6 bases). Germline V gene lookup returns CDR1 MGHRA and CDR2 YSYEKL. Trimming left V 4 bases short and J 4 bases short, with 13 bases between. This CDR3 comprises 14 residues. The CDR3 coding sequence is TGCGCCAGCAGCCGATTACAGGGTTCCACTGAAGCTTTCTTT. Protein: CASSRLQGSTEAFF.

This clone was seen once. The chain carries TRBV5-6 and TRBJ1-1; no firm D call. The length of the CDR3 is 12 residues. Germline values: CDR1 SGHDT, CDR2 YYEEEE. The ends were cut back, 3 bases at V and 7 bases at J, with 10 bases in the middle. The CDR3 coding sequence is TGTGCCAGCAGCTCGAACAGCCTTGAAGCTTTCTTT. Protein: CASSSNSLEAFF.

This chain uses TRBV7-2 with TRBJ2-1, with D possibly TRBD2 on 5 matching bases. This CDR3 has 12 residues. Germline V gene data show CDR1 as SGHTA and CDR2 as FQGNSA. With 1 base removed from V and 9 bases from J, the gap between germline ends came to 7 bases. The CDR3 bases are TGTGCCAGCAGCTTAGGTGGGAGTGAGCAGTTCTTC. Encoded protein: CASSLGGSEQFF.

The chain uses TRBV29-1 and TRBJ2-3; 12 bases line up with TRBD2. The length of the CDR3 is 17 residues. Germline CDR1 SQVTM, CDR2 ANQGSEA. The CDR3 DNA sequence: TGCAGTGCCCGGGCTAGCGGGAGGGTTCTAGGCACAGATACGCAGTATTTT. Its translation: CSARASGRVLGTDTQYF.

This chain uses TRBV28 with TRBJ2-3; perhaps TRBD2 as D (6 bases). Per the germline V gene, CDR1 is MDHEN and CDR2 is SYDVKM. The CDR3 length is 17 residues. Trimming cost V 5 bases and J 4 bases, with 22 bases left between them. The CDR3 loop is CASSPAVVTEGPDTQYF. CDR3 bases: TGTGCCAGCAGTCCCGCTGTGGTAACGGAGGGCCCAGATACGCAGTATTTT.

The count of this clone is one. The V and J genes are TRBV18 and TRBJ2-7; D is possibly TRBD1 (6 bases). The CDR3 sequence is 13 residues long. The germline gives CDR1 KGHSH, CDR2 LQKENI. V shed 6 bases and J shed 4 bases, with 13 bases lying between them. CDR3 in DNA: TGTGCCAGCTCCCTGGCCAGGGGTTACGAGCAGTACTTC. It is translated as CASSLARGYEQYF.

The chain combines TRBV29-1 with TRBJ1-2; 7 bases agree with TRBD1. The CDR3 consists of 13 residues. The germline gives CDR1 SQVTM, CDR2 ANQGSEA. The V gene end was trimmed by 2 bases and the J gene end by 6 bases; junction bases not matched to a gene: 6. The CDR3 nucleotides are TGCAGCGTTGAATTAGGGGGACAGAATGGCTACACCTTC. It is translated as CSVELGGQNGYTF. The variable domain in full, completed from reference TRBV29-1 and TRBJ1-2, reads SAVISQKPSRDICQRGTSLTIQCQVDSQVTMMFWYRQQPGQSLTLIATANQGSEATYESGFVIDKFPISRPNLTFSTLTVSNMSPEDSSIYLCSVELGGQNGYTFGSGTRLTVV.

The chain employs TRBV4-2 and TRBJ1-5, with 7 bases aligning to TRBD1. This CDR3 has 15 residues. CDR1 LGHNA and CDR2 YNFKEQ come from the germline V gene. The J segment lost 4 bases and the V segment lost 0 bases, leaving 3 bases of the junction unmatched. DNA for the CDR3: TGTGCCAGCAGCCAAGAGGGACAGAGGAATCAGCCCCAGCATTTT. Its translation: CASSQEGQRNQPQHF.

The rearrangement joins TRBV7-2 to TRBJ2-1; D might be TRBD1 (6 bases). The CDR3 runs 12 residues. Germline-derived CDR1 and CDR2 are SGHTA and FQGNSA. V was clipped by 5 bases and J by 9 bases, with 11 bases between them. Written as DNA, the CDR3 is TGTGCCAGCAGCCCGCAGGGGATTGAGCAGTTCTTC. Residues: CASSPQGIEQFF.